This entry lists 11 T cell receptor beta chains sequenced from one sample in a study of PD-1 blockade in classical Hodgkin lymphoma. The repertoire was sequenced with immunoSEQ multiplex PCR; TCRdb's copy has only in-frame clones and lacks some. Of around 35,000 clones listed, almost 90% are singletons. All patients experienced relapse after autologous stem cell transplantation, and brentuximab vedotin exposure was variable. Here the sequenced sample was peripheral blood mononuclear cells (PBMCs), taken before the second cycle of nivolumab. The receptors here all came from a human donor with classical Hodgkin lymphoma.

The chain couples TRBV9 to TRBJ2-5; TRBD2 matches 7 bases. Germline V lookup: CDR1 SGDLS, CDR2 YYNGEE. The CDR3 spans 15 residues. Trimming at V came to 0 bases and at J to 5 bases, leaving 7 bases not matched to a gene. Here the CDR3 reads CASSVGGRGTETQYF. For the CDR3, the DNA is TGTGCCAGCAGCGTAGGCGGGCGGGGGACGGAGACCCAGTACTTC.

The gene calls are TRBV7-2 and TRBJ2-3; 8 bases match TRBD2. V trimming: 3 bases; J trimming: 4 bases; junction bases outside the gene matches: 6. Germline lookup yields CDR1 SGHTA and CDR2 FQGNSA. The CDR3 spans 15 residues. The DNA for the CDR3 is TGTGCCAGCAGCTTCAGCGGGAGTAGGGCAGATACGCAGTATTTT. Its translation: CASSFSGSRADTQYF.

This chain connects TRBV30 to TRBJ1-1, with a tentative D call TRBD1 (6 bases). Germline V gene lookup returns CDR1 GTSNPN and CDR2 SVGIG (reference sequence). This CDR3 has 15 amino acids. V was cut by 0 bases and J by 0 bases, with 11 bases left in between. CDR3 nucleotide sequence: TGTGCCTGGAGTGTACCAGGGGCTGTGAACACTGAAGCTTTCTTT. It is translated as CAWSVPGAVNTEAFF. The whole variable domain, remainder taken from reference TRBV30 and TRBJ1-1, is SQTIHQWPATLVQPVGSPLSLECTVEGTSNPNLYWYRQAAGRGLQLLFYSVGIGQISSEVPQNLSASRPQDRQFILSSKKLLLSDSGFYLCAWSVPGAVNTEAFFGQGTRLTVV.

The V gene is TRBV4-1, the J gene TRBJ2-7, with 10 nucleotides matching TRBD1. The CDR3 sequence is 15 residues long. Germline V CDR1 and CDR2: MGHRA, YSYEKL. After removal of 3 bases from V and 5 bases from J, the junction contained 7 bases not matched to a gene. The CDR3 bases are TGCGCCAGCAGCCAGTGGGACAGGGGTTTCCACGAGCAGTACTTC. Its protein product is CASSQWDRGFHEQYF.

V is TRBV11-3 and J is TRBJ1-2; D is unresolved. The CDR3 is made up of 14 amino acids. Per germline, CDR1 SGHNT and CDR2 YENEEA. Deletions cut 0 bases from V and 7 bases from J, with 12 bases between. CDR3 in amino acids: CASSLESGGFGYTF. The DNA of the CDR3 is TGTGCCAGCAGCTTAGAGTCGGGAGGCTTTGGCTACACCTTC.

The V and J genes are TRBV2 and TRBJ1-1, with D possibly being TRBD1 (6 bases). Trimming cost V 4 bases and J 4 bases, with 16 bases left between them. CDR3 length: 15 residues. Germline-derived CDR1 and CDR2 are SNHLY and FYNNEI. The CDR3 region has the DNA TGTGCCAGCAGTGCGGTGATGGCCAGGGGCACTGAAGCTTTCTTT. Amino acids: CASSAVMARGTEAFF.

This chain links TRBV19 with TRBJ2-2, with a possible D match to TRBD1 (6 bases). Trimming cost V 6 bases and J 1 base, with 18 bases left between them. The CDR3 is made up of 17 amino acids. Germline CDR1 is LNHDA and CDR2 is SQIVND (reference sequence). This chain's CDR3 is CASRSPQGARNTGELFF. DNA of the CDR3: TGTGCCAGTAGGAGCCCACAGGGTGCAAGGAACACCGGGGAGCTGTTTTTT.

This chain connects TRBV11-3 to TRBJ2-7; D tentatively reads TRBD1 or TRBD2 (5 bases each). Germline-derived CDR1 and CDR2 are SGHNT and YENEEA. The V end lost 0 bases, the J end lost 3 bases, and 12 bases lay between the germline ends. This CDR3 is built from 15 residues. This chain's CDR3 is CASSLEAGTYYEQYF. The CDR3 bases are TGTGCCAGCAGCTTAGAGGCAGGGACCTACTACGAGCAGTACTTC.

This clone showed up just a few times. The chain links TRBV6-5 to TRBJ1-2, with a possible D match to TRBD1 (6 bases). Trimming took off 6 bases at V and 4 bases at J, with 9 bases between the two ends. Germline lookup yields CDR1 MNHEY and CDR2 SVGAGI. The CDR3 length is 12 residues. CDR3: CASRQGGYGYTF. The CDR3 DNA reads TGTGCCAGCAGACAGGGAGGCTATGGCTACACCTTC.

The DNA for the CDR3 is TGTGCCAGCAGCTTATTGGTGGAGCAGTACTTC. Protein product: CASSLLVEQYF. The chain is built from TRBV7-8 and TRBJ2-7; D remains ambiguous. The CDR3 loop spans 11 amino acids. Germline V lookup: CDR1 SGHVS, CDR2 FQNEAQ. V was clipped by 2 bases and J by 7 bases, with 6 bases between them.

The CDR3 DNA sequence: TGTGCCAGCAGTGGGACAGATCTTGGACTCTACGAGCAGTACTTC. Residues: CASSGTDLGLYEQYF. The chain uses TRBV6-5 and TRBJ2-7, with 7 nucleotides matching TRBD1. Germline trimming cut 5 bases from V and 3 bases from J; bases unmatched to any gene: 10. CDR3 size: 15 residues. From germline, CDR1 is MNHEY and CDR2 SVGAGI.